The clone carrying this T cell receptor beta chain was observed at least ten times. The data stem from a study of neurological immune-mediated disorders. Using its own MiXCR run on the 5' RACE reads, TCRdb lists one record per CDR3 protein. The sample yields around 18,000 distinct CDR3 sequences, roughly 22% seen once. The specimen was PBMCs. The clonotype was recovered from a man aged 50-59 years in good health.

Here the CDR3 reads CASSSRGPETQYF. The DNA of the CDR3 is TGTGCCAGCAGCTCCCGGGGTCCGGAGACCCAGTACTTC. This chain links TRBV7-9 with TRBJ2-5; possibly TRBD2 for D (5 bases). Trimming removed 4 bases at V and 5 bases at J, with 11 bases between. There are 13 residues in the CDR3. The V gene's germline CDR1 is SEHNR and CDR2 FQNEAQ (reference sequence).